This TCR beta chain was profiled in a study of T cells in Graves' hyperthyroidism and ophthalmopathy. Study results and limitations: Most thyroid clonotypes that were expanded above 0.001 also turned up in blood.

TCR beta CDR3 sequences were amplified from RNA transcripts. First-round RT-PCR of the TCR CDR3 relied on the HTBI primer set. TCRdb re-called the multiplex PCR reads through MiXCR, storing one row per CDR3 protein. The sample lists almost 250,000 distinct CDR3 sequences; 24% were seen once. Ophthalmopathy in the patients scored at least 3 on Clinical Activity Score and at least 4 on NOSPECS grade, lasting under 3 months. The germline V gene has CDR1 KGHSH and CDR2 LQKENI. The V end lost 6 bases, the J end lost 4 bases, and 13 bases lay between the germline ends. This CDR3 is 14 amino acids long. This clonotype was seen many times. Its antigen is undetermined.

The sample consisted of blood. The chain is built from TRBV18 and TRBJ1-5; D remains unclear. This TCR was sampled from a woman aged 40 to 49 with Graves' ophthalmopathy. The DNA of the CDR3 is TGTGCCAGCTCGCAGGACGGAAAGAATCAGCCCCAGCATTTT. Amino acid sequence: CASSQDGKNQPQHF. Full variable domain (outside the CDR3, taken from reference TRBV18 and TRBJ1-5): NAGVMQNPRHLVRRRGQEARLRCSPMKGHSHVYWYRQLPEEGLKFMVYLQKENIIDESGMPKERFSAEFPKEGPSILRIQQVVRGDSAAYFCASSQDGKNQPQHFGDGTRLSIL.